This entry features one T cell receptor (beta chain) sequence. Its antigen remains unidentified. The data originate from a study of vaccination and CD4 T cells after COVID-19. General study findings and limits: Within the convalescent patients, spike mono-reactivity was found in 304 of 307 vaccine-specific clones.

Treatment: roughly ten-day PBMC culture with coronavirus spike peptide pools or control peptides (ViraFEST assay). Peptide pool stimulation in ViraFEST expanded antigen-specific T cells, whose TCRs were then sequenced. Some 2.2 million PBMCs were grown per well alongside about 10 IU/ml IL-2 and 9.5 to 10 ug/ml peptide pools. Oncomine TCR Beta short-read sequencing was applied to DNA from cultured CD4+ T cells. From cultured CD4+ T cells, genomic DNA was extracted. TCRdb recomputed calls from the PCR reads with MiXCR, one row per CDR3 protein. The sample consists of roughly 8,600 distinct CDR3 sequences, approximately 70% of them appearing once. V lost 1 base to trimming and J lost 5 bases; unmatched junction nucleotides: 7. Looked up from germline, CDR1 is KGHSH and CDR2 is LQKENI. The CDR3 is 15 amino acids.

The TCR sequence derives from a human donor who had recovered from COVID-19. The material sequenced was CD4+ T cells from blood, cultured in vitro. V and J are TRBV18 and TRBJ2-7; 8 bases agree with TRBD2. This CDR3 reads CASSPRTGGLDEQYF. In DNA, the CDR3 is TGTGCCAGCTCACCACGGACGGGAGGGCTCGACGAGCAGTACTTC.